Listed here are 14 T cell receptor beta chains from one sample, sequenced in a study of blood T cells in healthy people across ages. The use of a sample-barcoded 5' primer and a J-beta primer mix characterized a second PCR of about 7 to 12 cycles. TCRdb reprocessed the 5' RACE reads with MiXCR, giving one entry per CDR3 protein. The sample lists 1.5 million or so distinct CDR3 sequences, roughly 40% seen once, with 7.9% in the top ten. What was sequenced was blood. All receptors come from a woman aged 18-29 years in good health.

In its sample, this clonotype was seen a few times. This sequence joins TRBV6-1 and TRBJ2-1; 13 positions agree with TRBD2. J gave up 4 bases and V 6 bases, and 15 bases lay outside the gene matches. Per the germline V gene, CDR1 is MNHNS and CDR2 is SASEGT. The CDR3 runs to 19 residues. The CDR3 spells CASRELAGGPGVGYNEQFF. The CDR3 DNA reads TGTGCCAGCAGGGAACTAGCGGGAGGGCCGGGGGTGGGTTACAATGAGCAGTTCTTC.

This clonotype was seen a single time. This chain connects TRBV20-1 to TRBJ2-1; D perhaps matches TRBD1 (5 bases). Trimming took 5 bases from V and 10 from J, leaving 18 bases between them. Looked up from germline, CDR1 is DFQATT and CDR2 is SNEGSKA (reference sequence). This CDR3 has 13 residues. CDR3 bases: TGCAGTGCTGAAGCAGGGTTCACCTACGAGCAGTTCTTC. It translates to CSAEAGFTYEQFF.

In regard to this clonotype: A read error may account for a junction end that differs from germline. The chain is built from TRBV10-3 and TRBJ1-1; D is perhaps TRBD1 (5 bases). This CDR3 comprises 13 residues. CDR1 is ENHRY, CDR2 SYGVKD, per germline. CDR3 bases: TGTGCCATCAACGCGTGGGGGAACACTAAAGCTTTCTTT. This encodes CAINAWGNTKAFF.

The chain couples TRBV6-5 to TRBJ2-5, with 9 nucleotides matching TRBD2. The ends lost 0 bases at V and 0 bases at J; junction bases unmatched: 2. This CDR3 has 16 residues. The V gene's germline CDR1 is MNHEY and CDR2 SVGAGI. This chain's CDR3 is CASSYSSGGHQETQYF. The CDR3 coding sequence is TGTGCCAGCAGTTACTCTAGCGGGGGCCACCAAGAGACCCAGTACTTC.

This clonotype came up a few times. The chain carries TRBV12-3 or TRBV12-4 and TRBJ2-5, with D possibly being TRBD1 or TRBD2 (6 bases each). This CDR3 is built from 16 residues. V was trimmed by 2 bases and J by 1 base, leaving 14 bases between them. CDR3 DNA sequence: TGTGCCAGCAGTTTAAGTGGGGGGCTGCCCCAAGAGACCCAGTACTTC. Protein product: CASSLSGGLPQETQYF.

The chain joins TRBV14 to TRBJ2-1, with D perhaps matching TRBD2 (6 bases). The ends were cut back, 4 bases at V and 8 bases at J, with 12 bases in the middle. Germline assignment: CDR1 SGHDN and CDR2 FVKESK. The CDR3 runs to 13 residues. CDR3 amino acids: CASSLLGLYEQFF. CDR3 coding DNA: TGTGCCAGCAGCCTCCTGGGACTGTATGAGCAGTTCTTC.

Only a few counts were recorded for this clonotype. The chain couples TRBV12-3 or TRBV12-4 to TRBJ2-5; D tentatively fits TRBD1 or TRBD2 (5 bases each). This CDR3 has 14 amino acids. The V and J ends lost 6 bases and 4 bases respectively, with 15 bases between them. The CDR3, as DNA: TGTGCCAGCAGACCCGGGGCAGAGGGAGAGACCCAGTACTTC. Translation: CASRPGAEGETQYF.

This clonotype has just a few counts. The chain couples TRBV21-1 to TRBJ2-7; no check of the table's D call, TRBD1, against the DNA was made. TRBV21-1 is labeled a pseudogene. The CDR3 covers 12 residues. CDR3 DNA sequence: TGTGGACGCGGGACAGAACAACAGGAGCAGTACTTC. Translated: CGRGTEQQEQYF.

The genes are TRBV15 and TRBJ2-5, with TRBD1 matching 7 bases. With 5 bases clipped from V and 2 bases from J, the junction kept 2 bases outside the gene matches. The V gene's germline CDR1 is LNHNV and CDR2 YYDKDF (reference sequence). The CDR3 has 13 amino acids. The CDR3 sequence is CATSDRVQETQYF. The CDR3 DNA reads TGTGCCACCAGCGACAGGGTACAAGAGACCCAGTACTTC.

The rearrangement joins TRBV6-1 to TRBJ2-7; 7 positions agree with TRBD1. This CDR3 has 17 residues. J gave up 0 bases and V 9 bases, and 17 bases lay outside the gene matches. Germline CDR1 and CDR2: MNHNS and SASEGT. CDR3 nucleotides: TGTGCCAGTGCCCGTCTCCGGACGACAGGGAGCTCCTACGAGCAGTACTTC. This translates into CASARLRTTGSSYEQYF.

The rearrangement joins TRBV2 to TRBJ2-1, with D possibly being TRBD2 (5 bases). The CDR3 loop spans 13 amino acids. Per germline, CDR1 SNHLY and CDR2 FYNNEI. V was shortened by 4 bases and J by 10 bases, with 14 bases between the two germline ends. DNA for the CDR3: TGTGCCAGCAGTGGACTTCCCTCGGGGGAGCAGTTCTTC. This translates into CASSGLPSGEQFF.

The genes are TRBV20-1 and TRBJ2-1, with 8 bases identical to TRBD2. Per the germline V gene, CDR1 is DFQATT and CDR2 is SNEGSKA (reference sequence). The CDR3 has 13 residues. Losses at the gene ends were 6 bases for V and 12 bases for J; bases not matched to a gene: 13. The CDR3 reads CSASGTSSGGQFF. In DNA, the CDR3 is TGCAGTGCATCCGGGACTAGTAGTGGTGGGCAGTTCTTC.

This clonotype was seen at least ten times. This chain joins TRBV7-9 and TRBJ2-3; D call uncertain. CDR3 length: 11 residues. V was trimmed by 5 bases and J by 2 bases, leaving 2 bases between them. Germline CDR1 and CDR2: SEHNR and FQNEAQ (reference sequence). The CDR3 sequence: CASSLTDTQYF. CDR3 in DNA: TGTGCCAGCAGCCTCACAGATACGCAGTATTTT.

V is TRBV6-5 and J is TRBJ2-1, with a possible D match to TRBD2 (5 bases). The J call may be incorrect, as the DNA end agrees better with TRBJ2-7. Germline values: CDR1 MNHEY, CDR2 SVGAGI. This CDR3 spans 13 amino acids. For the CDR3, the DNA is TGTGCCAGCAGTTACGCGGGTTACAATGAGCAGTACTTC. This sequence encodes CASSYAGYNEQYF.